Included here is one T cell receptor beta chain sequence, with context. What it binds is unknown. The study sampled nominally healthy donors, though unrecorded immune exposures were likely. This sample stems from a study of cytomegalovirus exposure and HLA in healthy donors. The PCR was carried out with 60 Vbeta primers and 13 Jbeta primers. Original handling: Unique TCR beta chains numbered approximately 80 million in a later analysis, with around 10 million shared. Clones were read by immunoSEQ multiplex PCR, and TCRdb kept only the in-frame ones, dropping some. V and J calls plus clone size are reproduced from that table; the DNA served to infer D and trimming. The sample gives around 120,000 clones, 75% to 85% of which show up once; around 1.2% is in the top ten. General observations from the study: Listed as cytomegalovirus-associated were approximately 160 TCR beta chains.

Germline CDR1 LNHDA, CDR2 SQIVND (reference sequence). CDR3 length: 17 residues. Trimming pared 4 bases from V and 5 bases from J, leaving 23 bases between. Sequencing input: PBMCs. This rearrangement joins TRBV19 to TRBJ1-1; a weak D match, TRBD1 (6 bases). The sequence was obtained from a girl aged 2 to 9 in good health and CMV-seronegative. The CDR3 DNA is TGTGCCAGTAGTAGCTGGATGGACAGTATGCGGAAGACTGAAGCTTTCTTT. Protein: CASSSWMDSMRKTEAFF.